Below are 26 T cell receptor beta chains sequenced from a single sample in a study of T cell changes during pregnancy in multiple sclerosis. Generated by immunoSEQ multiplex PCR, the TCRdb table keeps only in-frame clones and is missing some. This sample has about 120,000 clones; approximately 93% occur once, and the top ten carry under 7%. The sample was peripheral blood, taken before pregnancy. The source of these receptors is a female donor with multiple sclerosis, enrolled in a pregnancy study.

The V gene is TRBV5-1, the J gene TRBJ2-5; 11 bases map to TRBD2. Germline loops: CDR1 SGHRS, CDR2 YFSETQ. With 0 bases clipped from V and 0 bases from J, the junction kept 4 bases outside the gene matches. The CDR3 is made up of 17 amino acids. The CDR3: CASSLVLAGGYQETQYF. The CDR3, as DNA: TGCGCCAGCAGCTTGGTTCTAGCGGGGGGATACCAAGAGACCCAGTACTTC.

J is TRBJ1-2 and V is TRBV5-1; 8 bases line up with TRBD1. V lost 4 bases, J lost 3 bases, and 8 bases stayed unmatched. The CDR3 runs to 15 residues. Germline CDR1 is SGHRS and CDR2 is YFSETQ. Written as DNA, the CDR3 is TGCGCCAGCAGCATCGGTCCGACAGGGGACTATGGCTACACCTTC. Translating it yields CASSIGPTGDYGYTF.

The V and J genes are TRBV5-4 and TRBJ2-1, with D possibly matching TRBD2 (6 bases). V lost 0 bases and J 9 bases, leaving 13 bases between the germline ends. The CDR3 extends over 14 amino acids. Germline loops: CDR1 SGHNT, CDR2 YYREEE (reference sequence). In nucleotides, the CDR3 is TGTGCCAGCAGCTTGGCGGGAGCGCGTGGTGAGCAGTTCTTC. It translates to CASSLAGARGEQFF.

This chain uses TRBV7-2 with TRBJ2-7; D remains ambiguous. CDR1 is SGHTA and CDR2 is FQGNSA in the germline V gene. The CDR3 is made up of 14 amino acids. Between the trimmed V and J ends, which lost 2 bases and 1 base, there was a span of 9 bases. CDR3 bases: TGTGCCAGCAGCTTAACAGAACCTTCCTACGAGCAGTACTTC. The encoded protein is CASSLTEPSYEQYF. Using reference TRBV7-2 and TRBJ2-7 for the parts outside the CDR3, the full variable domain is GAGVSQSPSNKVTEKGKDVELRCDPISGHTALYWYRQSLGQGLEFLIYFQGNSAPDKSGLPSDRFSAERTGGSVSTLTIQRTQQEDSAVYLCASSLTEPSYEQYFGPGTRLTVT.

The chain carries TRBV18 and TRBJ2-5, with 8 bases fitting TRBD1. With V trimmed by 3 bases and J by 6 bases, 6 bases remained unmatched. The CDR3 sequence is 14 residues long. Germline CDR1 reads KGHSH; CDR2 reads LQKENI. CDR3 in amino acids: CASSPPGGVKTQYF. DNA for the CDR3: TGTGCCAGCTCACCTCCAGGGGGCGTGAAGACCCAGTACTTC.

The rearrangement links TRBV5-4 to TRBJ2-1, with 7 bases that match TRBD2. The CDR3 length is 16 residues. J gave up 7 bases and V 4 bases, and 14 bases lay outside the gene matches. Per the germline V gene, CDR1 is SGHNT and CDR2 is YYREEE (reference sequence). The CDR3 sequence: CASSPGGTRGENEQFF. CDR3 DNA sequence: TGTGCCAGCAGCCCTGGTGGGACCCGGGGGGAAAATGAGCAGTTCTTC.

The CDR3 spells CASSYSAGSPYEQYF. The CDR3 bases are TGTGCCAGCAGTTACTCGGCGGGATCTCCCTACGAGCAGTACTTC. This chain uses TRBV6-6 with TRBJ2-7; D might be TRBD2 (6 bases). Germline CDR1 and CDR2: MNHNY and SVGAGI (reference sequence). Trimming shortened V by 0 bases and J by 2 bases, and 11 bases separated the two germline ends. CDR3 length: 15 amino acids.

V is TRBV2 and J is TRBJ2-3, with 8 nucleotides matching TRBD1. J was trimmed by 0 bases and V by 8 bases; bases with no gene match: 7. This CDR3 is 15 amino acids long. Germline V lookup: CDR1 SNHLY, CDR2 FYNNEI. CDR3 DNA sequence: TGTGCCAGCGCTCGACAGGGGTTTAGCACAGATACGCAGTATTTT. Amino acids: CASARQGFSTDTQYF.

The J gene is TRBJ2-1, the V gene TRBV7-2; possibly TRBD2 for D (6 bases). CDR1 and CDR2 from the germline V gene are SGHTA and FQGNSA. V gave up 5 bases and J gave up 0 bases, with 8 bases separating them. CDR3 length equals 14 residues. The DNA for the CDR3 is TGTGCCAGCAGCCAGACTAGCTCCTACAATGAGCAGTTCTTC. Its translation: CASSQTSSYNEQFF.

The V and J genes are TRBV19 and TRBJ1-5, with D possibly matching TRBD1 (6 bases). The CDR3 is 17 residues long. Trimming removed 0 bases at V and 4 bases at J, with 16 bases between. Germline V gene sequence: CDR1 LNHDA, CDR2 SQIVND (reference sequence). The CDR3 region has the DNA TGTGCCAGTAGTATAGAGGGCGGCAGGGGACCTAATCAGCCCCAGCATTTT. It yields the protein CASSIEGGRGPNQPQHF.

This sequence joins TRBV18 and TRBJ1-4; tentative D call: TRBD1 (5 bases). Trimming removed 3 bases from V and 3 bases from J, with 14 bases in between. This CDR3 has 16 amino acids. Germline V gene data show CDR1 as KGHSH and CDR2 as LQKENI. The CDR3 loop reads CASSPQPGGANEKLFF. The CDR3 coding sequence is TGTGCCAGCTCACCTCAACCGGGGGGGGCTAATGAAAAACTGTTTTTT.

This clone appeared once. V is TRBV2 and J is TRBJ1-5; possible D gene TRBD1, 6 bases. The CDR3 sequence is 17 residues long. Germline V gene data show CDR1 as SNHLY and CDR2 as FYNNEI. Trimming stripped 2 bases from V and 3 bases from J, with 17 bases between. DNA for the CDR3: TGTGCCAGCAGTGAAAGGGGTTTGGGGGCAATCAATCAGCCCCAGCATTTT. Translated, it gives CASSERGLGAINQPQHF.

CDR3 protein: CASSLAGEGQKFF. The DNA of the CDR3 is TGTGCCAGCAGTTTAGCGGGAGAAGGGCAAAAGTTCTTC. The chain links TRBV27 to TRBJ2-1, with TRBD2 matching 7 bases. V shed 2 bases and J 14 bases; nucleotides not matched to a gene: 9. CDR1 and CDR2 from the germline V gene are MNHEY and SMNVEV (reference sequence). The CDR3 totals 13 residues.

This clone has more than one count but fewer than ten. The chain carries TRBV2 and TRBJ1-1; 10 bases map to TRBD1. V gave up 8 bases and J gave up 2 bases; unmatched junction bases: 5. Germline assignment: CDR1 SNHLY and CDR2 FYNNEI. The CDR3 contains 14 residues. The CDR3: CASRDRGPNTEAFF. DNA for the CDR3: TGTGCCAGCCGGGACAGGGGACCCAACACTGAAGCTTTCTTT.

This chain connects TRBV2 to TRBJ2-6, with unresolved D. V lost 3 bases and J 0 bases, leaving 9 bases between the germline ends. The CDR3 extends over 16 amino acids. Germline values: CDR1 SNHLY, CDR2 FYNNEI. The CDR3 sequence: CASSEGPFSGANVLTF. CDR3 nucleotide sequence: TGTGCCAGCAGTGAGGGCCCGTTCTCTGGGGCCAACGTCCTGACTTTC.

This clone was recorded only once. The chain uses TRBV27 and TRBJ2-7, with D tentatively TRBD2 (5 bases). Germline V lookup: CDR1 MNHEY, CDR2 SMNVEV (reference sequence). V was cut by 1 base and J by 5 bases, with 15 bases left in between. This CDR3 is built from 15 residues. CDR3 protein: CASSLLTAGGHEQYF. The CDR3 DNA sequence: TGTGCCAGCAGTTTATTGACGGCGGGCGGTCACGAGCAGTACTTC.

CDR3 sequence reads: CASSQDKRGTAYNEQFF. In nucleotides, the CDR3 is TGTGCCAGCAGCCAAGATAAACGCGGGACGGCCTACAATGAGCAGTTCTTC. The rearrangement uses TRBV4-2 and TRBJ2-1, with a tentative D call TRBD2 (6 bases). Germline values: CDR1 LGHNA, CDR2 YNFKEQ. V lost 0 bases to trimming and J lost 2 bases, with 14 bases between them. CDR3 length: 17 residues.

The table lists this clone with many counts. This sequence joins TRBV14 and TRBJ2-7; 8 bases map to TRBD1. The CDR3 spans 13 residues. CDR1 SGHDN and CDR2 FVKESK come from the germline V gene. The V segment lost 5 bases and the J segment 5 bases; nucleotides outside the gene matches: 5. The CDR3 loop reads CASSIDRGHEQYF. CDR3 coding DNA: TGTGCCAGCAGCATAGACAGGGGCCACGAGCAGTACTTC.

The V call is TRBV18, the J call TRBJ2-1, with D uncertain. Germline V gene data show CDR1 as KGHSH and CDR2 as LQKENI. V lost 3 bases and J lost 0, with 9 bases in between. This CDR3 has 15 amino acids. The CDR3 reads CASSPLSSSYNEQFF. The CDR3 DNA reads TGTGCCAGCTCACCCCTTAGTAGCTCCTACAATGAGCAGTTCTTC.

This chain uses TRBV11-2 with TRBJ2-3; 7 bases line up with TRBD1. Germline CDR1 and CDR2: SGHAT and FQNNGV. V lost 0 bases to trimming and J lost 6 bases; unmatched junction nucleotides: 6. This CDR3 comprises 15 residues. CDR3 loop: CASSLDGTAEDTQYF. The DNA for the CDR3 is TGTGCCAGCAGCTTAGATGGGACAGCAGAGGATACGCAGTATTTT.

The chain employs TRBV9 and TRBJ1-6; tentative D call: TRBD1 (6 bases). V lost 1 base, J lost 3 bases, and 11 bases lay in between. CDR1 is SGDLS and CDR2 is YYNGEE in the germline V gene. The CDR3 has 16 residues. CDR3: CASSVTGKSYNSPLHF. The CDR3 bases are TGTGCCAGCAGCGTAACAGGGAAGAGCTATAATTCACCCCTCCACTTT.

This clone was detected a few times. The CDR3 spells CASSLGQGDSPLHF. DNA for the CDR3: TGTGCCAGTAGTCTGGGACAGGGGGATTCACCCCTCCACTTT. This chain links TRBV19 with TRBJ1-6; 11 positions match TRBD1. The CDR3 spans 14 residues. The junction had 2 bases not matched to a gene; V was cut back by 5 bases and J by 8 bases. CDR1 and CDR2 from the germline V gene are LNHDA and SQIVND (reference sequence).

Here the CDR3 DNA reads TGTGCCAGCAACTACCGTATACAAGAGACCCAGTACTTC. It translates to CASNYRIQETQYF. This chain links TRBV2 with TRBJ2-5; D gene uncertain. V was clipped by 7 bases and J by 2 bases, with 11 bases between them. There are 13 residues in the CDR3. Germline CDR1 and CDR2: SNHLY and FYNNEI.

This clone was observed once. This chain uses TRBV19 with TRBJ1-3; D may be TRBD1 (5 bases). CDR1 is LNHDA, CDR2 SQIVND, per germline (reference sequence). CDR3 length: 16 amino acids. With 3 bases removed from V and 0 bases from J, the gap between germline ends came to 12 bases. CDR3: CASSIGGAGSGNTIYF. Here the CDR3 DNA reads TGTGCCAGTAGTATCGGAGGGGCCGGCTCTGGAAACACCATATATTTT. Complete variable domain (other parts from reference TRBV19 and TRBJ1-3): DGGITQSPKYLFRKEGQNVTLSCEQNLNHDAMYWYRQDPGQGLRLIYYSQIVNDFQKGDIAEGYSVSREKKESFPLTVTSAQKNPTAFYLCASSIGGAGSGNTIYFGEGSWLTVV.

The rearrangement uses TRBV27 and TRBJ1-1; 8 nucleotides line up with TRBD1. Germline CDR1 MNHEY, CDR2 SMNVEV (reference sequence). There are 13 residues in the CDR3. The ends lost 9 bases at V and 0 bases at J; junction bases unmatched: 3. The CDR3 is CASGQGLNTEAFF. CDR3 DNA: TGTGCCAGTGGACAGGGTCTGAACACTGAAGCTTTCTTT.

This clone has just one count. The chain employs TRBV30 and TRBJ1-4; the D is unclear. CDR3 length equals 16 residues. Trimming shortened V by 0 bases and J by 7 bases, and 18 bases separated the two germline ends. Germline CDR1 reads GTSNPN; CDR2 reads SVGIG (reference sequence). This CDR3 is CAWSVTLTGEGEKLFF. The DNA for the CDR3 is TGTGCCTGGAGTGTAACCCTGACGGGAGAAGGTGAAAAACTGTTTTTT. Full variable domain (rest looked up from reference TRBV30 and TRBJ1-4): SQTIHQWPATLVQPVGSPLSLECTVEGTSNPNLYWYRQAAGRGLQLLFYSVGIGQISSEVPQNLSASRPQDRQFILSSKKLLLSDSGFYLCAWSVTLTGEGEKLFFGSGTQLSVL.